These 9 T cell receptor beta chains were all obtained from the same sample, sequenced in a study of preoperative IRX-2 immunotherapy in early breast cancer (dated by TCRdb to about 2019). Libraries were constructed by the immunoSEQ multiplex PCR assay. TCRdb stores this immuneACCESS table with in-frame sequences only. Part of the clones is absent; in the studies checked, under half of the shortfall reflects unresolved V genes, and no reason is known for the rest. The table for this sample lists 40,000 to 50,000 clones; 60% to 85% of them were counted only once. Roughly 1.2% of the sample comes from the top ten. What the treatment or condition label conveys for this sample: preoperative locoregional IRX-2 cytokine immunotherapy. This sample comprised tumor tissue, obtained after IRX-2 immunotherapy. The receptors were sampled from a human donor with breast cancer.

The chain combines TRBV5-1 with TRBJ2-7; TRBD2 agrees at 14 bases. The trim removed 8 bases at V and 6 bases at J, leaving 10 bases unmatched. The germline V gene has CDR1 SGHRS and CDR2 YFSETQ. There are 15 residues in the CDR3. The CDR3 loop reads CASSTSGTSGGEQYF. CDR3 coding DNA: TGCGCCAGTAGCACATCCGGGACTAGCGGGGGCGAGCAGTACTTC.

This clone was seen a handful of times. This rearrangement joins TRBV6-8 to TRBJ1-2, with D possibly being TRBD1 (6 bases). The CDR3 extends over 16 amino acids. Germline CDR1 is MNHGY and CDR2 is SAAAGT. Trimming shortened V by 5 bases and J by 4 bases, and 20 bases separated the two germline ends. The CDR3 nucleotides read TGTGCCAGCAGTCCAGTTACAGGGTCCGGCAGCTATGGCTACACCTTC. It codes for CASSPVTGSGSYGYTF.

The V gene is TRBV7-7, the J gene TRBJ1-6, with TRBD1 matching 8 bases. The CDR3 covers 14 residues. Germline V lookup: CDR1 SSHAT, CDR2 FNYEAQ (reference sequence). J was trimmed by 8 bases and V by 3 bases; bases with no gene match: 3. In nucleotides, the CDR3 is TGTGCCAGCAGCTTGGACAGGGAAGATTCACCCCTCCACTTT. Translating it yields CASSLDREDSPLHF.

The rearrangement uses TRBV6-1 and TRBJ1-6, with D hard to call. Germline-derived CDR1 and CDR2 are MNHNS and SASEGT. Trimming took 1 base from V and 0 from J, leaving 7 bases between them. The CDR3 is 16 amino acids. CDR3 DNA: TGTGCCAGCAGTGAAGGCGAGGGCTCCTATAATTCACCCCTCCACTTT. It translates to CASSEGEGSYNSPLHF.

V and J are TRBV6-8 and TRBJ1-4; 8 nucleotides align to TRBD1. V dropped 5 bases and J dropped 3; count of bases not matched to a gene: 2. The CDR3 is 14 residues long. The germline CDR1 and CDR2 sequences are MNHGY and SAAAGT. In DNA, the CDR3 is TGTGCCAGCAGTCCGACAGGGGCTAATGAAAAACTGTTTTTT. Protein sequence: CASSPTGANEKLFF.

CDR3 DNA sequence: TGTGCCAGTAGGACTAGCGGGGGCAGGAGCACCGGGGAGCTGTTTTTT. Its protein product is CASRTSGGRSTGELFF. J is TRBJ2-2 and V is TRBV19, with 12 bases aligning to TRBD2. The germline CDR1 and CDR2 sequences are LNHDA and SQIVND (reference sequence). V shed 6 bases and J 4 bases; nucleotides not matched to a gene: 6. This CDR3 spans 16 amino acids.

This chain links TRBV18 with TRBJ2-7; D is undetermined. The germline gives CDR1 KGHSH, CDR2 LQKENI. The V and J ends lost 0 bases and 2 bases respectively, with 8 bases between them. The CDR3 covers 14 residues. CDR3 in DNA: TGTGCCAGCTCACCACCGTCCCTGCCCTACGAGCAGTACTTC. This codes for CASSPPSLPYEQYF.

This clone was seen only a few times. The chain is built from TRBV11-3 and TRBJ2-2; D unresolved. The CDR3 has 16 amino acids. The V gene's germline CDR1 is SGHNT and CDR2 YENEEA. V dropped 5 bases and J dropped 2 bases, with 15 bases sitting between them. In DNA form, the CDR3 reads TGTGCCAGCAGCCCTCGTTGGAGCTCCAACACCGGGGAGCTGTTTTTT. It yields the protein CASSPRWSSNTGELFF.

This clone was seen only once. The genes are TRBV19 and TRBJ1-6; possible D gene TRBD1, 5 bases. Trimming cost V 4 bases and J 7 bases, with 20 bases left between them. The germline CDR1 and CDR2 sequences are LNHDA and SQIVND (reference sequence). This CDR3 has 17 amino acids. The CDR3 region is CASSTGRGSGPNSPLHF. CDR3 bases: TGTGCCAGTAGTACCGGCCGGGGGTCCGGACCCAATTCACCCCTCCACTTT.